This T cell receptor beta chain was sequenced during a study of early T cells in non-severe SARS-CoV-2 infection. This clonotype was observed many times. What it binds is not known. General study findings and limits: There was a bias toward anti-spike CD8 responses in VDJdb matching, which missed private and CD4 specificities.

One entry per CDR3 protein, called by TCRdb with MiXCR from the 5' RACE reads. The top ten hold 7% to 8.5% of the sample, which has 33,000 or so distinct CDR3 sequences, over 4.5% seen once. The source is an adult who was a healthcare worker with PCR-confirmed SARS-CoV-2 infection or an uninfected control (not recorded which). The sequenced material came from whole blood.

The CDR3 DNA reads as TGCAGTGCTAGAGACCCGGCCCCGGACGGCAATCAGCCCCAGCATTTT. Protein: CSARDPAPDGNQPQHF. The genes are TRBV20-1 and TRBJ1-5; D not resolved. The CDR3 is 16 amino acids. In germline, CDR1 is DFQATT, CDR2 SNEGSKA (reference sequence). Trimming removed 0 bases from V and 2 bases from J, with 14 bases in between.